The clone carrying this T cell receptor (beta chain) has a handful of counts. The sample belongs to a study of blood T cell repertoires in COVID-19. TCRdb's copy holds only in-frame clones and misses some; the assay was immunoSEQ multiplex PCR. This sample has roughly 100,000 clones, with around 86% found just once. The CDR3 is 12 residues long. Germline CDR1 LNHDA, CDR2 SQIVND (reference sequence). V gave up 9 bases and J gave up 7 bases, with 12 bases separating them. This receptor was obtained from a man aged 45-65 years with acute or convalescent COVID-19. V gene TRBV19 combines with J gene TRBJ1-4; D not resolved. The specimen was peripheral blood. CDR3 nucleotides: TGTGCCAGCTCGAGGCAGATTGAAAAACTGTTTTTT. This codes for CASSRQIEKLFF.